This entry is about one TCR beta chain. Its target is not known. This clone may be a read error of a much larger clone one base away. This sample is drawn from a study of tumor and adjacent non-tumor tissue in lung cancer. The library came from three nested PCR rounds adapted from ARM-PCR protocols. TCRdb re-analysed the multiplex PCR reads in MiXCR, keeping a single row per CDR3 protein. The table records around 79,000 distinct CDR3 sequences, 55% to 80% of them present only once. RNA was extracted from bulk tissue without any cell sorting. Chemotherapy-naive patients with new lung cancer underwent thoracic surgery in China, August–late 2014. The study's findings and limits: Tumor repertoires had a smaller top 100 clone share than normal lung. Patients with more diverse tumor TCRs had worse survival. Significantly higher TCR diversity was found in tumor than normal lung.

Sample: lung tumor tissue. The receptor was derived from a woman aged 40 to 50 with non-small cell lung cancer.

The CDR3 protein is CSASTSGVSYYEQFF. The CDR3 nucleotides are TGCAGTGCTTCCACTAGCGGGGTCTCCTACTATGAGCAGTTCTTC. The rearrangement links TRBV20-1 to TRBJ2-1; 10 positions agree with TRBD2. CDR1 and CDR2 from the germline V gene are DFQATT and SNEGSKA (reference sequence). The CDR3 has 15 amino acids.